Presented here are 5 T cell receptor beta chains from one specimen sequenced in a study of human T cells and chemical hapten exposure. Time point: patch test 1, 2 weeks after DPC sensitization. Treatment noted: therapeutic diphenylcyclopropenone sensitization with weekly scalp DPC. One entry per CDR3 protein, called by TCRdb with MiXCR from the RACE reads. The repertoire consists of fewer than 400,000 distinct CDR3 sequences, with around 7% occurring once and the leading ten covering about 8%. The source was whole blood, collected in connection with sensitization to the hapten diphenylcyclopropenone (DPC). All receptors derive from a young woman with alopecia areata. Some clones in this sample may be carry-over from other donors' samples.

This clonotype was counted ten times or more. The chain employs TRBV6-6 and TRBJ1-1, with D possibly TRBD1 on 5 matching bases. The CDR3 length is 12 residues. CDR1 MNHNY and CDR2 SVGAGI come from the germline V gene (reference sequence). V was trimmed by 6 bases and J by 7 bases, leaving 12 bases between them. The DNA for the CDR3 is TGTGCCAGCAGCTCCGGGGGTTTTGAAGCTTTCTTT. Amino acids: CASSSGGFEAFF.

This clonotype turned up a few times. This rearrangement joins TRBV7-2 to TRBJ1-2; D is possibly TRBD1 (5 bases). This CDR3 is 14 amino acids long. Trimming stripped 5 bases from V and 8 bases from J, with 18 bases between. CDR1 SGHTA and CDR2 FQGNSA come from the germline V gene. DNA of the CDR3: TGTGCCAGCAGCCCACCCCGAGACAGAAAAGGCTACACCTTC. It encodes CASSPPRDRKGYTF.

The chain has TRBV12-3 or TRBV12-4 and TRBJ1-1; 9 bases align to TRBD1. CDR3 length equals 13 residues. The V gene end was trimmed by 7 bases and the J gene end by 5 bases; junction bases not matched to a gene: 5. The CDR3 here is CASTGQGFTEAFF. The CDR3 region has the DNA TGTGCCAGCACGGGACAGGGTTTTACTGAAGCTTTCTTT.

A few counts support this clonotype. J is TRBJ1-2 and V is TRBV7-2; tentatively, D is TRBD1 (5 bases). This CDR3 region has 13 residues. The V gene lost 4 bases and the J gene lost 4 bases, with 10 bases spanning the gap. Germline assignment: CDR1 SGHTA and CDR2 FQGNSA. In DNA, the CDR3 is TGTGCCAGCAGCTCCAGGGTTGGCTATGGCTACACCTTC. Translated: CASSSRVGYGYTF. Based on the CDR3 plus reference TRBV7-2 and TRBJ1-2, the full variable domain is GAGVSQSPSNKVTEKGKDVELRCDPISGHTALYWYRQSLGQGLEFLIYFQGNSAPDKSGLPSDRFSAERTGGSVSTLTIQRTQQEDSAVYLCASSSRVGYGYTFGSGTRLTVV.

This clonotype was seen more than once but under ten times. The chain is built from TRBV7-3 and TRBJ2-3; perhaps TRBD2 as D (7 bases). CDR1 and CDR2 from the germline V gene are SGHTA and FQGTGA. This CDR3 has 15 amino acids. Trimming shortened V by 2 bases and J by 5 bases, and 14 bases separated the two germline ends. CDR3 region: CASSLLGGPGDTQYF. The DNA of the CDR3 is TGTGCCAGCAGCTTATTGGGGGGGCCCGGAGATACGCAGTATTTT.